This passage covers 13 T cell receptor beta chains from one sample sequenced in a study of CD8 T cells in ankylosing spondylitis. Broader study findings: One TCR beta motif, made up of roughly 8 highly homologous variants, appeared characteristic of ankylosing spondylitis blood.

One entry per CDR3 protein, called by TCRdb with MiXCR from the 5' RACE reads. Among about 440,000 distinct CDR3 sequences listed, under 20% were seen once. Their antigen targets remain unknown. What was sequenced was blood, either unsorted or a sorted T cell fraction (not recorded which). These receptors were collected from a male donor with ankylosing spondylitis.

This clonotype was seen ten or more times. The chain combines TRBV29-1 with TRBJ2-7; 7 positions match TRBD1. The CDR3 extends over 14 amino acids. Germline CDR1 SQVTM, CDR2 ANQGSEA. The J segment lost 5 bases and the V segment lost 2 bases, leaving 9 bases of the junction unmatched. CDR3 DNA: TGCAGCGTTGAATTGGTGACAGGGATCAACGAGCAGTACTTC. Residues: CSVELVTGINEQYF.

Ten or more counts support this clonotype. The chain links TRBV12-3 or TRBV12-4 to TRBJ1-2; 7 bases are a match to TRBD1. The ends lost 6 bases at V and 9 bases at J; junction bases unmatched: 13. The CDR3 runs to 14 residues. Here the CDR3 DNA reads TGTGCCAGCAGATACGCCCGACAGGGTTCAAGCTACACCTTC. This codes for CASRYARQGSSYTF.

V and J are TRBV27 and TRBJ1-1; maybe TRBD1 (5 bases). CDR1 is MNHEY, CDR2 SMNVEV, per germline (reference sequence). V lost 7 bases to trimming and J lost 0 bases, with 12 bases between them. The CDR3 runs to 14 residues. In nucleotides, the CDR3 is TGTGCCAGCATCACGACAGCCATGAACACTGAAGCTTTCTTT. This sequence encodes CASITTAMNTEAFF.

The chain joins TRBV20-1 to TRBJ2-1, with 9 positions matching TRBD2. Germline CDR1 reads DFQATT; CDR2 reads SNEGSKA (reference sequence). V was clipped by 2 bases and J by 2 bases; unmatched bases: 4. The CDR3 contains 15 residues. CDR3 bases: TGCAGTGCTAGAAAGGCTAGCGGGACCTACAATGAGCAGTTCTTC. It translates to CSARKASGTYNEQFF.

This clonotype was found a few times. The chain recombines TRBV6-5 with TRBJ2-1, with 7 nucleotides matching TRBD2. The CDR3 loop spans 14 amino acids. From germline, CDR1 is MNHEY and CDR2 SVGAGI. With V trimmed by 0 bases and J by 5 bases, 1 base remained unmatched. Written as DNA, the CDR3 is TGTGCCAGCAGTTACTCCGGGACTAACAATGAGCAGTTCTTC. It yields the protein CASSYSGTNNEQFF.

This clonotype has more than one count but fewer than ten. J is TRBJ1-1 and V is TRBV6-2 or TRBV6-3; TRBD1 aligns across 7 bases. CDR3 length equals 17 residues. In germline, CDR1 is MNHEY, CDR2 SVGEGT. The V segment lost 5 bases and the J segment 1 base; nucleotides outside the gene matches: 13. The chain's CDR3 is CASSVGTEKTKNTEAFF. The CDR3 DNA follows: TGTGCCAGCAGTGTAGGGACAGAGAAAACCAAGAACACTGAAGCTTTCTTT.

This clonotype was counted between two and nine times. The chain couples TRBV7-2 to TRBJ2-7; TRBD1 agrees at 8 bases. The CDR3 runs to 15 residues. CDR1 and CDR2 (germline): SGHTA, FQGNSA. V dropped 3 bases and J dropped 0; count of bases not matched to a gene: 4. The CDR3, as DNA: TGTGCCAGCAGCTTTGGGGGGACAGGCTCCTACGAGCAGTACTTC. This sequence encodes CASSFGGTGSYEQYF.

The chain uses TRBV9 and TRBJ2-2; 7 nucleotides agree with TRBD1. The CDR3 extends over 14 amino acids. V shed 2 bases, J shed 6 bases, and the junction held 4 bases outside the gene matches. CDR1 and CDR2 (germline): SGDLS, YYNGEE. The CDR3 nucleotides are TGTGCCAGCAGCGTCGAGGGGGCGGCCGGGGAGCTGTTTTTT. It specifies CASSVEGAAGELFF.

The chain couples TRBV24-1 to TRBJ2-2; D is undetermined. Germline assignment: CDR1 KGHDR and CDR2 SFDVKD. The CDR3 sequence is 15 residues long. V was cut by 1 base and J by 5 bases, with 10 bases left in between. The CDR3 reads CATSDLGSPTGELFF. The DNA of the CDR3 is TGTGCCACCAGTGATTTAGGATCTCCAACCGGGGAGCTGTTTTTT.

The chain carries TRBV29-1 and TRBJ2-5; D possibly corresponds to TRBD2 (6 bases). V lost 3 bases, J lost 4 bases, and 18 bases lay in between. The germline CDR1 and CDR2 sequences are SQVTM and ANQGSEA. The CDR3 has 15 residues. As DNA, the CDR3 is TGCAGCGTTGATAAGGAGGGTGAAGGAGTAGAGACCCAGTACTTC. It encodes CSVDKEGEGVETQYF.

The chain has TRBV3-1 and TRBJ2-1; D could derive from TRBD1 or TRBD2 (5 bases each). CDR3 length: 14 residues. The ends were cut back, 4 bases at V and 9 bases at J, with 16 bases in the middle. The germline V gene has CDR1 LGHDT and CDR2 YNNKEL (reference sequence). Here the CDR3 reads CASSRRVGVSEQFF. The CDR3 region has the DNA TGTGCCAGCAGCCGCCGAGTGGGGGTTTCTGAGCAGTTCTTC.

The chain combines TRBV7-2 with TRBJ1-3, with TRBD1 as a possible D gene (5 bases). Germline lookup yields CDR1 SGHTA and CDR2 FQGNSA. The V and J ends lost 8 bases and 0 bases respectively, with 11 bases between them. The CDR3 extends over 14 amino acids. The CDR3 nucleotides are TGTGCCAGCGGGCGGGGGGGCTCTGGAAACACCATATATTTT. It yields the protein CASGRGGSGNTIYF. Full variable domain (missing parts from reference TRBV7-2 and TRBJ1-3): GAGVSQSPSNKVTEKGKDVELRCDPISGHTALYWYRQSLGQGLEFLIYFQGNSAPDKSGLPSDRFSAERTGGSVSTLTIQRTQQEDSAVYLCASGRGGSGNTIYFGEGSWLTVV.

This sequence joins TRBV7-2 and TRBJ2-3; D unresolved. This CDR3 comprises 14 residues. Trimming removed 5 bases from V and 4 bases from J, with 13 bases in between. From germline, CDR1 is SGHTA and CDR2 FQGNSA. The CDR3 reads CASSLESWADTQYF. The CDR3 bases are TGTGCCAGCAGCCTAGAATCCTGGGCAGATACGCAGTATTTT.